One and the same sample provided the 8 T cell receptor beta chains below, sequenced in a study of blood T cell repertoires in COVID-19. The assay was immunoSEQ multiplex PCR, and TCRdb's table has in-frame clones only and misses some. The data hold a few hundred thousand clones, with about 80% observed a single time. What was sequenced was peripheral blood. These receptors all come from a woman aged 60 to 75 with acute or convalescent COVID-19.

The J gene is TRBJ2-1, the V gene TRBV6-6, with a tentative D call TRBD2 (7 bases). The ends were cut back, 2 bases at V and 7 bases at J, with 18 bases in the middle. The CDR3 has 16 residues. Germline loops: CDR1 MNHNY, CDR2 SVGAGI (reference sequence). Here the CDR3 reads CASSYVVGGPTNEQFF. CDR3 nucleotide sequence: TGTGCCAGCAGTTACGTGGTGGGGGGGCCAACAAATGAGCAGTTCTTC.

A note on this clone: The same CDR3 can be traced to other DNA sequences in this sample. The chain joins TRBV3-1 (or the pseudogene TRBV3-2) to TRBJ1-2; 7 nucleotides line up with TRBD1. Germline V gives CDR1 LGHDT, CDR2 YNNKEL (reference sequence). The CDR3 spans 13 residues. V shed 1 base and J 8 bases; nucleotides not matched to a gene: 4. The CDR3: CASSQGQGGGYTF. CDR3 DNA sequence: TGTGCCAGCAGCCAAGGACAGGGAGGCGGCTACACCTTC.

The chain couples TRBV4-1 to TRBJ1-1; D not resolved. Per the germline V gene, CDR1 is MGHRA and CDR2 is YSYEKL. Trimming shortened V by 1 base and J by 7 bases, and 13 bases separated the two germline ends. This CDR3 has 14 amino acids. CDR3 amino acids: CASSQATGGHEAFF. The CDR3 nucleotides are TGCGCCAGCAGCCAAGCGACGGGAGGCCATGAAGCTTTCTTT.

This chain uses TRBV5-4 with TRBJ2-7, with 7 bases matching TRBD1. The germline gives CDR1 SGHNT, CDR2 YYREEE (reference sequence). Trimming removed 0 bases from V and 1 base from J; junction bases left unmatched: 10. The CDR3 is made up of 17 amino acids. The DNA of the CDR3 is TGTGCCAGCAGCTTGGCCCCAGTACAGGGGCCTTCCTACGAGCAGTACTTC. Translating gives CASSLAPVQGPSYEQYF.

This clone was recorded only once. V is TRBV5-6 and J is TRBJ1-1; D gene ambiguous. CDR1 and CDR2 (germline): SGHDT, YYEEEE. Trimming stripped 0 bases from V and 3 bases from J, with 9 bases between. This CDR3 spans 14 amino acids. The CDR3 spells CASSLDSFDTEAFF. For the CDR3, the DNA is TGTGCCAGCAGCTTGGATTCTTTTGACACTGAAGCTTTCTTT.

This chain connects TRBV7-2 to TRBJ2-3; TRBD2 matches at 9 bases. Trimming at V came to 5 bases and at J to 3 bases, leaving 9 bases not matched to a gene. The germline V gene encodes CDR1 SGHTA and CDR2 FQGNSA. The CDR3 length is 16 residues. This CDR3 is CASSHTGAGGTDTQYF. DNA for the CDR3: TGTGCCAGCAGCCATACCGGGGCGGGGGGGACAGATACGCAGTATTTT.

This chain links TRBV4-3 with TRBJ1-1; 11 bases align to TRBD1. The V gene's germline CDR1 is LGHNA and CDR2 YSLEER. The CDR3 loop spans 14 amino acids. The V and J ends lost 0 bases and 10 bases, in that order; junction bases with no gene match: 4. The CDR3, as DNA: TGCGCCAGCAGCCAAGAAAGGGACAGGGGGTTAGCTTTCTTT. Encoded protein: CASSQERDRGLAFF.

This clone was found once. This chain links TRBV6-5 with TRBJ2-1; D is unresolved. CDR1 MNHEY and CDR2 SVGAGI come from the germline V gene. The ends were cut back, 7 bases at V and 5 bases at J, with 18 bases in the middle. The CDR3 totals 15 residues. In DNA form, the CDR3 reads TGTGCCAGCACCCCCCTTGGGCCGGAAAACAATGAGCAGTTCTTC. Translating gives CASTPLGPENNEQFF.